The entry below describes one TCR beta chain. Trimming pared 5 bases from V and 5 bases from J, leaving 12 bases between. From germline, CDR1 is SGHTA and CDR2 FQGTGA. The CDR3 length is 13 residues. Generated by immunoSEQ multiplex PCR, the TCRdb table keeps only in-frame clones and is missing some. Of more than 110,000 clones in the sample, more than 75% are singletons; the top ten hold 4.5% to 6.5%. These data come from a study of cytotoxic CD8 clonotypes in ibrutinib-treated CLL. The sample in question was PBMCs, obtained after 24 months of ibrutinib treatment. The J gene is TRBJ2-5, the V gene TRBV7-3, with D unclear. The receptor's source is a human donor with chronic lymphocytic leukemia. CDR3: CASSRIGSETQYF. In DNA, the CDR3 is TGTGCCAGCAGCCGGATAGGGTCGGAGACCCAGTACTTC. Based on the CDR3 plus reference TRBV7-3 and TRBJ2-5, the full variable domain is GAGVSQTPSNKVTEKGKYVELRCDPISGHTALYWYRQSLGQGPEFLIYFQGTGAADDSGLPNDRFFAVRPEGSVSTLKIQRTERGDSAVYLCASSRIGSETQYFGPGTRLLVL.